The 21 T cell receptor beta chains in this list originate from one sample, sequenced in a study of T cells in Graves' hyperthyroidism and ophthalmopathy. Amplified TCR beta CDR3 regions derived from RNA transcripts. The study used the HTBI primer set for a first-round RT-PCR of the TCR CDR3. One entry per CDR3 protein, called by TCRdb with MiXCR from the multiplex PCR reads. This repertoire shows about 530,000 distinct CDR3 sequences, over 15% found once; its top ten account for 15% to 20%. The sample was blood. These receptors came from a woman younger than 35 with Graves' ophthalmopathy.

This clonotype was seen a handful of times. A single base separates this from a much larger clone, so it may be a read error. The DNA for the CDR3 is TGCAGTGCTAGCAGGACGGTGTCATCCTACAATGAGCAGCTCTTC. It specifies CSASRTVSSYNEQLF. The chain joins TRBV20-1 to TRBJ2-1; D uncertain. The V gene's germline CDR1 is DFQATT and CDR2 SNEGSKA (reference sequence). This CDR3 region has 15 residues.

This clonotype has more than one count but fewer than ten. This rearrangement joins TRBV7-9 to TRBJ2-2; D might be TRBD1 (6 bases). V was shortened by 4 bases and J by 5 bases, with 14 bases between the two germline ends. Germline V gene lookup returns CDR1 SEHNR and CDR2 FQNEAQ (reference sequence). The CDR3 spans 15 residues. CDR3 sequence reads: CASSSITGWTGELFF. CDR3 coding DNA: TGTGCCAGCAGCTCGATAACAGGGTGGACCGGGGAGCTGTTTTTT.

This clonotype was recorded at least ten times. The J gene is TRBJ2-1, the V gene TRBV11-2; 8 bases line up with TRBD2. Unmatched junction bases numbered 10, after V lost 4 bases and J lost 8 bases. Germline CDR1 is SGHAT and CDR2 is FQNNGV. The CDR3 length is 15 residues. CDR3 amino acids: CASSSRGLVDDEQFF. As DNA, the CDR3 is TGTGCCAGCAGCTCTAGGGGACTAGTCGACGATGAGCAGTTCTTC.

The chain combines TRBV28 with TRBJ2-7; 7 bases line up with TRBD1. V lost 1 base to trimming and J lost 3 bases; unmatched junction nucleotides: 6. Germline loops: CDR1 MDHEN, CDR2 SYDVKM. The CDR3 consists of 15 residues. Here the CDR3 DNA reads TGTGCCAGCAGTTTATACAGGGGAAGTTTCTACGAGCAGTACTTC. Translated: CASSLYRGSFYEQYF.

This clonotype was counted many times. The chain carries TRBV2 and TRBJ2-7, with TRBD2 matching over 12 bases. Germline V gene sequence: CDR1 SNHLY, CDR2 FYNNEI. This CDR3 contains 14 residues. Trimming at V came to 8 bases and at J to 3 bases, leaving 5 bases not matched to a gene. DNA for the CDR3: TGTGCCAGCGTCGCACTAGCGGGAGGCTACGAGCAGTACTTC. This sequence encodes CASVALAGGYEQYF.

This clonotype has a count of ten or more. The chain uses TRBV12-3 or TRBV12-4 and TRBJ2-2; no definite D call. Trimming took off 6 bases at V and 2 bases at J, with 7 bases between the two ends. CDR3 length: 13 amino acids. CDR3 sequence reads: CASSDVNTGELFF. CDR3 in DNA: TGTGCCAGCAGCGACGTTAACACCGGGGAGCTGTTTTTT.

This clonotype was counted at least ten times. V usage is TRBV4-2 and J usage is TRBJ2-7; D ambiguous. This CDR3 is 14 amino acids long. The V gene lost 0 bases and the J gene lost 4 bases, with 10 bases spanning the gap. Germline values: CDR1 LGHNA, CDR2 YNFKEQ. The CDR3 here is CASSQEVLSYEQYF. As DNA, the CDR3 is TGTGCCAGCAGCCAAGAGGTTCTGAGTTACGAGCAGTACTTC.

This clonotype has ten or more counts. This chain's CDR3 is CASSLGRLEADEQFF. For the CDR3, the DNA is TGTGCCAGCAGTTTAGGGAGGCTAGAGGCTGATGAGCAGTTCTTC. The chain recombines TRBV28 with TRBJ2-1; a weak D match, TRBD2 (6 bases). Germline assignment: CDR1 MDHEN and CDR2 SYDVKM. V was shortened by 2 bases and J by 8 bases, with 16 bases between the two germline ends. The CDR3 has 15 amino acids. The full variable domain, rest sourced from reference TRBV28 and TRBJ2-1, is DVKVTQSSRYLVKRTGEKVFLECVQDMDHENMFWYRQDPGLGLRLIYFSYDVKMKEKGDIPEGYSVSREKKERFSLILESASTNQTSMYLCASSLGRLEADEQFFGPGTRLTVL.

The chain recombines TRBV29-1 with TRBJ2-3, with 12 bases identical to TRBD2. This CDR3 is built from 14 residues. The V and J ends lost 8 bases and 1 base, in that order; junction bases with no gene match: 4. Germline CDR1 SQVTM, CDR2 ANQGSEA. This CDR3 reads CSLGLAGRTDTQYF. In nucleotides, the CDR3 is TGCAGCCTTGGACTAGCGGGGCGCACAGATACGCAGTATTTT.

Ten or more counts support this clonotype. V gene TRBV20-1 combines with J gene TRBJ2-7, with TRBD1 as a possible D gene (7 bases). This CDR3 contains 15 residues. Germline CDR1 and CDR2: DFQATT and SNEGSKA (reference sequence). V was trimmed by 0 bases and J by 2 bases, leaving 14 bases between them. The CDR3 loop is CSARDGSGGPYEQYF. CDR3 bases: TGCAGTGCTAGAGATGGTTCAGGGGGGCCCTACGAGCAGTACTTC.

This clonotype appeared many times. The CDR3 region has the DNA TGTGCCAGCAGCTGGACTAGCGGGAGCCAAAATGAGCAGTTCTTC. Its protein product is CASSWTSGSQNEQFF. This rearrangement joins TRBV7-2 to TRBJ2-1, with TRBD2 matching over 13 bases. The trim removed 4 bases at V and 7 bases at J, leaving 4 bases unmatched. This CDR3 comprises 15 residues. The germline V gene has CDR1 SGHTA and CDR2 FQGNSA.

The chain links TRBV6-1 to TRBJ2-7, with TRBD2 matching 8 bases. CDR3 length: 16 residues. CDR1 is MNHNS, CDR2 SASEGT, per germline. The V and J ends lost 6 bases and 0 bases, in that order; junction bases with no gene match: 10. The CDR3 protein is CASRLQGGRYSYEQYF. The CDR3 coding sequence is TGTGCCAGCAGGCTACAGGGCGGGAGGTACTCCTACGAGCAGTACTTC.

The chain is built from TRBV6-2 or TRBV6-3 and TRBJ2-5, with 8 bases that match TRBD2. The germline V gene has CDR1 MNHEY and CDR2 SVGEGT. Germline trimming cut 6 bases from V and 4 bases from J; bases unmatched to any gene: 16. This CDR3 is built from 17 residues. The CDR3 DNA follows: TGTGCCAGCAGGCTACAGGGCGGGGGGTCAACGGGAGAGACCCAGTACTTC. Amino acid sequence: CASRLQGGGSTGETQYF.

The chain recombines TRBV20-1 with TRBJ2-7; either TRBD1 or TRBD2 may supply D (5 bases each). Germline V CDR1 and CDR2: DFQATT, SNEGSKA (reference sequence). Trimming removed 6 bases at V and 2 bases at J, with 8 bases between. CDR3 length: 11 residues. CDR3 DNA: TGCAGTGCGGGGGAACCCTACGAGCAGTACTTC. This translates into CSAGEPYEQYF.

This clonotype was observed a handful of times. The CDR3 loop is CASSEGASGPYEQYF. In DNA, the CDR3 is TGTGCCAGCAGTGAAGGGGCTAGCGGCCCCTACGAGCAGTACTTC. This chain joins TRBV25-1 and TRBJ2-7, with TRBD2 matching 7 bases. The CDR3 length is 15 residues. Germline V gene lookup returns CDR1 MGHDK and CDR2 SYGVNS. After removal of 2 bases from V and 2 bases from J, the junction contained 6 bases not matched to a gene.

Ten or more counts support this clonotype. The CDR3 coding sequence is TGTGCCAGCAGCTTAGGGGGTTCGAGTAGAGGAAACACCATATATTTT. This codes for CASSLGGSSRGNTIYF. The chain combines TRBV7-8 with TRBJ1-3; D not certain. The CDR3 extends over 16 amino acids. In germline, CDR1 is SGHVS, CDR2 FQNEAQ. V was clipped by 1 base and J by 4 bases, with 14 bases between them.

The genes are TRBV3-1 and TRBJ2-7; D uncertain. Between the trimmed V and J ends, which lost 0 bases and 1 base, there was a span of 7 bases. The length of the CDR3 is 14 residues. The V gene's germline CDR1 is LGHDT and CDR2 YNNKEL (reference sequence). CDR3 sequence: CASSQEHTSYEQYF. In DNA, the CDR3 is TGTGCCAGCAGCCAAGAACACACATCCTACGAGCAGTACTTC.

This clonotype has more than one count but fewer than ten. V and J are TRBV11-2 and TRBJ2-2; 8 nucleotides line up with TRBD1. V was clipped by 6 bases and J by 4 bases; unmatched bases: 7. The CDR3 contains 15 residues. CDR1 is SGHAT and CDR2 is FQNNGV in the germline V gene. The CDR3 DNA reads TGTGCCAGCAGGGGGGCAGGGGGCGGCACCGGGGAGCTGTTTTTT. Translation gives CASRGAGGGTGELFF.

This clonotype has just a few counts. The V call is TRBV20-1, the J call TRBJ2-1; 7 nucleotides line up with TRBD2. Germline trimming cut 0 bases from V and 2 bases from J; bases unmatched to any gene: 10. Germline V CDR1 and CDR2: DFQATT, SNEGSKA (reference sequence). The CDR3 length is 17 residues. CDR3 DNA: TGCAGTGCTAGAGATGAAGCCGGGGGAGGGGCCTACAATGAGCAGTTCTTC. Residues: CSARDEAGGGAYNEQFF.

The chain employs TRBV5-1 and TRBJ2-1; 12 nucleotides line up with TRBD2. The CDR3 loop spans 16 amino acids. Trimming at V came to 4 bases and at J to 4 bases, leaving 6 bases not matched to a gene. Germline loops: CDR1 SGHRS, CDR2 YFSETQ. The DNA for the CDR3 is TGCGCCAGCAGCGGAACCGGGACTAGCGGGTACAATGAGCAGTTCTTC. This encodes CASSGTGTSGYNEQFF.

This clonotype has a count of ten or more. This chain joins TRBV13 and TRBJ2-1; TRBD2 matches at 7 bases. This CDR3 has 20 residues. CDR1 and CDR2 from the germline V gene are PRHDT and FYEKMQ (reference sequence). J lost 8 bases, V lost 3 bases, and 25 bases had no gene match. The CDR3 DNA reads TGTGCCAGCAGCTTTTCTGTCTCAGCGGGAATAATCGACCCCAGGGATGAGCAGTTCTTC. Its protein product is CASSFSVSAGIIDPRDEQFF.